The 21 T cell receptor beta chains below all came from one sample that was sequenced in a study of early T cells in non-severe SARS-CoV-2 infection. Using its own MiXCR run on the 5' RACE reads, TCRdb lists one record per CDR3 protein. The sample yields some 62,000 distinct CDR3 sequences, roughly 8.8% seen once. Source material: whole blood. Every receptor here comes from an adult who was a healthcare worker with PCR-confirmed SARS-CoV-2 infection or an uninfected control (not recorded which).

This clonotype came up a few times. The V and J genes are TRBV7-8 and TRBJ2-1; perhaps TRBD2 as D (7 bases). Germline CDR1 SGHVS, CDR2 FQNEAQ. CDR3 size: 15 residues. Trimming cost V 5 bases and J 8 bases, with 19 bases left between them. CDR3 sequence reads: CASSPEGGGRHEQFF. DNA of the CDR3: TGTGCCAGCAGCCCGGAAGGGGGGGGCCGTCATGAGCAGTTCTTC.

The chain joins TRBV6-1 to TRBJ2-3, with TRBD2 as a possible D gene (6 bases). The V end lost 2 bases, the J end lost 4 bases, and 10 bases lay between the germline ends. This CDR3 region has 14 residues. Per the germline V gene, CDR1 is MNHNS and CDR2 is SASEGT. The CDR3 coding sequence is TGTGCCAGCAGTGAACACGGAGGGGCAGATACGCAGTATTTT. As protein: CASSEHGGADTQYF.

As concerns this clonotype: A single base separates this from a much larger clone, so it may be a read error. The chain is built from TRBV7-2 and TRBJ1-3; D is uncertain. The CDR3 sequence is 13 residues long. Germline CDR1 is SGHTA and CDR2 is FQGNSA. V was trimmed by 3 bases and J by 0 bases, leaving 3 bases between them. The CDR3, as DNA: TGTGCCAGCAGCTTTCCCTCTGGAAACACCATATATTTT. Amino acid sequence: CASSFPSGNTIYF.

The chain is built from TRBV20-1 and TRBJ1-3, with D unresolved. The CDR3 is 12 residues long. In germline, CDR1 is DFQATT, CDR2 SNEGSKA (reference sequence). The ends were cut back, 0 bases at V and 8 bases at J, with 8 bases in the middle. The chain's CDR3 is CSARDPGDTIYF. The CDR3 DNA sequence: TGCAGTGCTAGAGATCCTGGGGACACCATATATTTT.

This clonotype has only a few counts. The rearrangement joins TRBV25-1 to TRBJ1-2; TRBD1 might be the D (6 bases). From germline, CDR1 is MGHDK and CDR2 SYGVNS. The V end lost 6 bases, the J end lost 7 bases, and 21 bases lay between the germline ends. This CDR3 comprises 15 residues. DNA for the CDR3: TGTGCCAGCAGCCCCCGAAGGCAGCCCAGGGGTGGCTACACCTTC. This gives the protein CASSPRRQPRGGYTF.

CDR3 loop: CASSARRAGTDTQYF. In DNA form, the CDR3 reads TGTGCCAGCAGTGCCCGACGGGCAGGCACAGATACGCAGTATTTT. The genes are TRBV2 and TRBJ2-3; D gene uncertain. CDR3 length: 15 amino acids. The germline V gene has CDR1 SNHLY and CDR2 FYNNEI. Trimming took 4 bases from V and 1 from J, leaving 12 bases between them.

There are a few counts of this clonotype. The chain links TRBV7-9 to TRBJ2-6; D gene unclear. Germline V CDR1 and CDR2: SEHNR, FQNEAQ (reference sequence). V lost 9 bases and J 2 bases, leaving 14 bases between the germline ends. This CDR3 is built from 15 residues. CDR3 protein: CARALPVAGANVLTF. The CDR3 nucleotides are TGTGCCAGGGCTTTGCCCGTCGCTGGGGCCAACGTCCTGACTTTC.

This sequence joins TRBV6-2 or TRBV6-3 and TRBJ2-1; D ambiguous. The CDR3 spans 16 residues. The V end lost 6 bases, the J end lost 8 bases, and 23 bases lay between the germline ends. Germline V gives CDR1 MNHEY, CDR2 SVGEGT. The CDR3: CASSPLAPTDIDEQFF. CDR3 DNA sequence: TGTGCCAGCAGCCCCCTGGCCCCGACCGACATTGATGAGCAGTTCTTC.

This clonotype was found a few times. The chain uses TRBV4-1 and TRBJ2-3; TRBD1 aligns across 9 bases. Germline V gene data show CDR1 as MGHRA and CDR2 as YSYEKL. This CDR3 region has 15 residues. Trimming at V came to 6 bases and at J to 6 bases, leaving 10 bases not matched to a gene. The DNA of the CDR3 is TGCGCCAGCAGACATCCGGGACAGGGATACGATACGCAGTATTTT. Encoded protein: CASRHPGQGYDTQYF.

This chain joins TRBV12-3 or TRBV12-4 and TRBJ1-1, with TRBD1 matching 10 bases. V was clipped by 4 bases and J by 5 bases; unmatched bases: 10. The CDR3 has 16 amino acids. The CDR3 protein is CASSSARQGARTEAFF. DNA of the CDR3: TGTGCCAGCAGTTCGGCCCGACAGGGGGCAAGAACTGAAGCTTTCTTT.

The chain combines TRBV7-6 with TRBJ1-2; no clear D. The CDR3 sequence is 12 residues long. The germline V and J ends were trimmed by 0 bases and 8 bases, with 7 bases remaining between them. Per germline, CDR1 SGHVS and CDR2 FNYEAQ. The CDR3, as DNA: TGTGCCAGCAGCTTAGCGCGTGGGGGCTACACCTTC. Amino acid sequence: CASSLARGGYTF.

This chain links TRBV29-1 with TRBJ2-5; 8 bases align to TRBD1. V was clipped by 6 bases and J by 4 bases; unmatched bases: 7. The CDR3 runs 13 residues. Germline V gene sequence: CDR1 SQVTM, CDR2 ANQGSEA. CDR3 nucleotide sequence: TGCAGCGTACGGACAGGGCAGGGAGAGACCCAGTACTTC. This sequence encodes CSVRTGQGETQYF.

There are a few counts of this clonotype. The chain carries TRBV4-1 and TRBJ2-3, with D maybe TRBD1 (6 bases). The germline CDR1 and CDR2 sequences are MGHRA and YSYEKL. Trimming stripped 1 base from V and 0 bases from J, with 14 bases between. The CDR3 is 17 amino acids. The CDR3 nucleotides are TGCGCCAGCAGCCAAGCCCCTGTACAGGGAAGCACAGATACGCAGTATTTT. Translation gives CASSQAPVQGSTDTQYF.

The gene calls are TRBV11-2 and TRBJ2-3; unclear D gene. The germline gives CDR1 SGHAT, CDR2 FQNNGV. The CDR3 extends over 12 amino acids. Trimming left V 1 base short and J 4 bases short, with 3 bases between. CDR3 sequence: CASSLAADTQYF. The CDR3 DNA follows: TGTGCCAGCAGCTTAGCGGCAGATACGCAGTATTTT.

This clonotype came up a few times. The rearrangement links TRBV20-1 to TRBJ2-5; tentative D call: TRBD2 (6 bases). CDR3 size: 15 residues. Germline values: CDR1 DFQATT, CDR2 SNEGSKA (reference sequence). The ends were cut back, 0 bases at V and 1 base at J, with 12 bases in the middle. This CDR3 reads CSARDAGRPQETQYF. CDR3 coding DNA: TGCAGTGCTAGAGATGCGGGGCGGCCCCAAGAGACCCAGTACTTC.

This clonotype was observed many times. This chain connects TRBV10-2 to TRBJ1-5; perhaps TRBD1 as D (5 bases). The ends were cut back, 2 bases at V and 6 bases at J, with 17 bases in the middle. The CDR3 length is 16 residues. CDR1 is WSHSY, CDR2 SAAADI, per germline. Here the CDR3 DNA reads TGCGCCAGCAGTGAGCCTCCGTCGGGCGGGGGTCAGCCCCAGCATTTT. This codes for CASSEPPSGGGQPQHF.

This chain links TRBV11-2 with TRBJ2-7, with D possibly matching TRBD1 (5 bases). Germline loops: CDR1 SGHAT, CDR2 FQNNGV. The ends were cut back, 6 bases at V and 3 bases at J, with 12 bases in the middle. The CDR3 is made up of 13 amino acids. The CDR3 nucleotides are TGTGCCAGCAGTTACCAGACAGACTACGAGCAGTACGTC. It encodes CASSYQTDYEQYV.

The chain links TRBV7-8 to TRBJ2-1; weak D call: TRBD1 (6 bases). In germline, CDR1 is SGHVS, CDR2 FQNEAQ. This CDR3 region has 15 residues. V gave up 5 bases and J gave up 2 bases, with 13 bases separating them. This chain's CDR3 is CASSRRQDAYNEQFF. CDR3 nucleotides: TGTGCCAGCAGCCGTCGACAGGACGCCTACAATGAGCAGTTCTTC.

This clonotype has just a few counts. V and J are TRBV12-5 and TRBJ2-2, with 12 bases lining up with TRBD2. The CDR3 is 17 amino acids. V was pared by 5 bases and J by 6 bases, with 10 bases of the junction left unmatched. CDR1 and CDR2 from the germline V gene are LGHNT and FRNRAP. CDR3 nucleotides: TGTGCTAGTGGTCTGCGACTAGCGGGGGCCCCTCCCGGGGAGCTGTTTTTT. Its protein product is CASGLRLAGAPPGELFF.

The CDR3 protein is CSLRQNNYGYTF. CDR3 in DNA: TGCAGCCTTAGACAGAATAACTATGGCTACACCTTC. The chain combines TRBV29-1 with TRBJ1-2; D perhaps matches TRBD1 (5 bases). V lost 8 bases and J lost 1, with 11 bases in between. The CDR3 is 12 residues long. The germline gives CDR1 SQVTM, CDR2 ANQGSEA.

This clonotype has more than one count but fewer than ten. The rearrangement joins TRBV20-1 to TRBJ2-3; D unclear. CDR3 size: 11 residues. Per germline, CDR1 DFQATT and CDR2 SNEGSKA (reference sequence). V lost 0 bases, J lost 8 bases, and 6 bases lay in between. CDR3 DNA sequence: TGCAGTGCTAGAGATGAGAGTACGCAGTATTTT. Translation: CSARDESTQYF.